This TCR beta chain was captured in a study of breast tumors, draining lymph nodes, adjacent tissues. Breast cancer patients provided tissue from their axillary draining lymph nodes. TCRdb independently ran MiXCR on the multiplex PCR reads; one entry per CDR3 protein. The sample lists 140,000 or so distinct CDR3 sequences, 32% occurring once. This clonotype showed up many times. As yet, its antigen is unknown. General study results and limits: Data only fit, rather than demonstrated, lymph node origin of most tumor T cells. Tumor repertoires ranked between lymph nodes and nontumor tissue in diversity, with V and J gene preferences. Compared with basal-like, luminal-like tumors shared significantly more repertoire with nontumor tissue. Findings are consistent with lymph node origin and intratumoral expansion of most tumor T cells.

Trimming cost V 2 bases and J 5 bases; bases outside gene matches: 4. This CDR3 has 14 residues. Germline V gene sequence: CDR1 SGHRS, CDR2 YFSETQ. The clonotype comes from a female donor with breast cancer. Some clones in this sample may be carry-over from other donors' samples. The sequencing input was axillary lymph node tissue. The chain joins TRBV5-1 to TRBJ2-5; 9 bases map to TRBD2. The DNA for the CDR3 is TGCGCCAGCAGCTTCTATAGCGGGGGTGAGACCCAGTACTTC. This translates into CASSFYSGGETQYF.